Each of the 14 T cell receptor beta chains below was sequenced from the same sample in a study of blood T cell repertoires in COVID-19. Assay: immunoSEQ multiplex PCR; the TCRdb copy retains only in-frame clones and omits some. The profile covers fewer than 90,000 clones, with 80% to 90% appearing a single time and approximately 6.7% taken by the ten largest. The specimen was peripheral blood. The origin of the receptors is an elderly woman with active COVID-19.

The rearrangement links TRBV12-5 to TRBJ2-5; D unresolved. The CDR3 covers 14 residues. The germline V gene encodes CDR1 LGHNT and CDR2 FRNRAP. Trimming removed 1 base at V and 1 base at J, with 7 bases between. The CDR3 DNA sequence: TGTGCTAGTGGTTTGGCGACTCGCCAAGAGACCCAGTACTTC. Amino acid sequence: CASGLATRQETQYF.

V is TRBV6-6 and J is TRBJ2-1, with TRBD2 matching over 9 bases. The CDR3 runs 15 residues. Germline assignment: CDR1 MNHNY and CDR2 SVGAGI (reference sequence). Losses at the gene ends were 5 bases for V and 7 bases for J; bases not matched to a gene: 9. The CDR3 reads CASSARGRVANEQFF. The DNA of the CDR3 is TGTGCCAGCAGTGCCCGCGGGAGGGTCGCAAATGAGCAGTTCTTC.

This clone was counted once. The chain employs TRBV3-1 (or the pseudogene TRBV3-2) and TRBJ1-2; D is uncertain. Per germline, CDR1 LGHDT and CDR2 YNNKEL (reference sequence). This CDR3 has 15 amino acids. V was cut by 0 bases and J by 4 bases, with 12 bases left in between. The CDR3 is CASSQDSTVSYGYTF. The DNA for the CDR3 is TGTGCCAGCAGCCAAGATAGTACAGTCTCCTATGGCTACACCTTC.

This clone occurred once. The chain couples TRBV11-2 to TRBJ1-4, with 9 bases identical to TRBD1. This CDR3 comprises 14 residues. The V gene end was trimmed by 3 bases and the J gene end by 8 bases; junction bases not matched to a gene: 4. Germline CDR1 and CDR2: SGHAT and FQNNGV. CDR3 DNA: TGTGCCAGCAGCTTCGGGACAGGGCGAGAAAAACTGTTTTTT. Amino acid sequence: CASSFGTGREKLFF.

The chain has TRBV6-5 and TRBJ2-3; no clear D gene. This CDR3 comprises 12 residues. With 8 bases removed from V and 7 bases from J, the gap between germline ends came to 13 bases. Germline V gene data show CDR1 as MNHEY and CDR2 as SVGAGI. The CDR3 sequence is CASRSAAHTQYF. The CDR3 coding sequence is TGTGCCAGCCGTTCCGCGGCTCATACGCAGTATTTT.

V is TRBV2 and J is TRBJ2-5; D is unclear. This CDR3 comprises 11 residues. V lost 6 bases and J lost 5, with 7 bases in between. In germline, CDR1 is SNHLY, CDR2 FYNNEI. CDR3 in DNA: TGTGCCAGCAGCTCGAGGGAGACCCAGTACTTC. It translates to CASSSRETQYF.

The CDR3 spells CASSKREGAYEQYF. The CDR3 DNA reads TGTGCCAGCAGTAAGCGGGAGGGTGCCTACGAGCAGTACTTC. The V call is TRBV2, the J call TRBJ2-7, with TRBD2 matching 10 bases. The ends lost 5 bases at V and 2 bases at J; junction bases unmatched: 3. The CDR3 sequence is 14 residues long. Germline values: CDR1 SNHLY, CDR2 FYNNEI.

The chain has TRBV28 and TRBJ2-5, with D perhaps matching TRBD1 (6 bases). The germline CDR1 and CDR2 sequences are MDHEN and SYDVKM. Deletions cut 6 bases from V and 3 bases from J, with 20 bases between. The CDR3 has 16 amino acids. CDR3 loop: CASSPTGRAGEETQYF. DNA for the CDR3: TGTGCCAGCAGCCCGACAGGCCGCGCAGGGGAAGAGACCCAGTACTTC.

This chain connects TRBV7-3 to TRBJ2-2; D ambiguous. Trimming removed 5 bases from V and 0 bases from J, with 10 bases in between. The CDR3 is 15 amino acids. The V gene's germline CDR1 is SGHTA and CDR2 FQGTGA. CDR3 protein: CASSQQPTNTGELFF. In DNA form, the CDR3 reads TGTGCCAGCAGCCAACAGCCCACGAACACCGGGGAGCTGTTTTTT. The whole variable domain, filled in from reference TRBV7-3 and TRBJ2-2, reads GAGVSQTPSNKVTEKGKYVELRCDPISGHTALYWYRQSLGQGPEFLIYFQGTGAADDSGLPNDRFFAVRPEGSVSTLKIQRTERGDSAVYLCASSQQPTNTGELFFGEGSRLTVL.

The chain's CDR3 is CASVGTAYGYTF. The CDR3 DNA reads TGTGCCAGTGTGGGGACAGCCTATGGCTACACCTTC. The V call is TRBV6-5, the J call TRBJ1-2; TRBD1 aligns across 7 bases. The V gene's germline CDR1 is MNHEY and CDR2 SVGAGI. Trimming took 9 bases from V and 4 from J; bases not matched to a gene: 5. This CDR3 contains 12 residues.

V gene TRBV20-1 combines with J gene TRBJ1-3; TRBD1 matches at 7 bases. J gave up 1 base and V 3 bases, and 3 bases lay outside the gene matches. Germline V gene sequence: CDR1 DFQATT, CDR2 SNEGSKA (reference sequence). CDR3 size: 14 residues. The CDR3 DNA is TGCAGTGCTAGTAAGGGGGCGTCTGGAAACACCATATATTTT. The encoded protein is CSASKGASGNTIYF.

The chain's CDR3 is CASGAGGTYEQYF. DNA for the CDR3: TGTGCCAGCGGTGCGGGAGGAACCTACGAGCAGTACTTC. The rearrangement joins TRBV7-9 to TRBJ2-7; 8 positions agree with TRBD2. Germline assignment: CDR1 SEHNR and CDR2 FQNEAQ (reference sequence). The CDR3 contains 13 residues. Trimming took 8 bases from V and 2 from J; bases not matched to a gene: 5.

J is TRBJ2-7 and V is TRBV9; 7 bases fit TRBD2. V lost 4 bases, J lost 5 bases, and 12 bases stayed unmatched. Germline lookup yields CDR1 SGDLS and CDR2 YYNGEE. The CDR3 has 15 amino acids. CDR3 bases: TGTGCCAGCAGCCCCTCTGAAGGGGAGGGAGACGAGCAGTACTTC. Its translation: CASSPSEGEGDEQYF.

The genes are TRBV9 and TRBJ2-1, with TRBD2 matching over 12 bases. This CDR3 is 19 amino acids long. The germline V gene has CDR1 SGDLS and CDR2 YYNGEE. Trimming took 0 bases from V and 4 from J; bases not matched to a gene: 11. CDR3 protein: CASSVGMTSGSFRYNEQFF. DNA of the CDR3: TGTGCCAGCAGCGTAGGTATGACTAGCGGGAGTTTTAGGTACAATGAGCAGTTCTTC.